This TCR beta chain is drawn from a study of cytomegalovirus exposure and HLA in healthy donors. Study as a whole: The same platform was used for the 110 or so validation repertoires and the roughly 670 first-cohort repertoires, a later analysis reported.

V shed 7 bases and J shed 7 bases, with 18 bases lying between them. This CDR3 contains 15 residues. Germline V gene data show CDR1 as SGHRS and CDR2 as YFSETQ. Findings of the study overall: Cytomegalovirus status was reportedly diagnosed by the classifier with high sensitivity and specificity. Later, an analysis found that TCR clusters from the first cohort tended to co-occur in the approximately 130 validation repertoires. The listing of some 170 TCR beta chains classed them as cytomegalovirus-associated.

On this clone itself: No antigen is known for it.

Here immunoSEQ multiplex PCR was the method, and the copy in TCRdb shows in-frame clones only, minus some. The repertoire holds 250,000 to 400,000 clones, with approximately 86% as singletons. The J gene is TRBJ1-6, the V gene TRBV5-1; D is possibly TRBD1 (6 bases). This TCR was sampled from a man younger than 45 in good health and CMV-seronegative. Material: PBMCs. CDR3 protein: CASSGRGAGNSPLHF. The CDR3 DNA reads TGCGCCAGCTCAGGCCGGGGGGCGGGAAATTCACCCCTCCACTTT.